Listed here are 22 T cell receptor beta chains from one sample, sequenced in a study of blood T cells in healthy people across ages. A second PCR, run for about 6 to 12 cycles, used a sample-barcoded 5' primer plus a J-beta primer mix. TCRdb itself ran the 5' RACE reads through MiXCR, one entry per CDR3 protein. Here the sample spans under 950,000 distinct CDR3 sequences, about 24% being singletons. Material: blood. These receptors were obtained from a man between 65 and 85 years old in good health.

This clonotype was counted only a few times. The chain employs TRBV12-3 or TRBV12-4 and TRBJ2-7, with 9 bases aligning to TRBD1. The trim removed 5 bases at V and 3 bases at J, leaving 5 bases unmatched. This CDR3 has 14 residues. CDR3 nucleotide sequence: TGTGCCAGCAGTCCCTGGGACAGGGACTACGAGCAGTACTTC. Encoded protein: CASSPWDRDYEQYF.

The sample holds many counts of this clonotype. The V and J genes are TRBV29-1 and TRBJ2-1; TRBD1 matches at 9 bases. Germline-derived CDR1 and CDR2 are SQVTM and ANQGSEA. The CDR3 has 14 amino acids. Germline trimming cut 5 bases from V and 7 bases from J; bases unmatched to any gene: 9. CDR3 DNA: TGCAGCGTTTTACAGGGGGCAGGGGGGAATGAGCAGTTCTTC. Translation gives CSVLQGAGGNEQFF.

The chain is built from TRBV15 and TRBJ2-3, with 14 bases fitting TRBD2. In germline, CDR1 is LNHNV, CDR2 YYDKDF (reference sequence). Trimming at V came to 4 bases and at J to 3 bases, leaving 3 bases not matched to a gene. This CDR3 is built from 16 residues. CDR3 region: CATSTGLAGETDTQYF. CDR3 sequence (DNA): TGTGCCACCAGCACGGGACTAGCGGGAGAAACAGATACGCAGTATTTT.

This clonotype was observed a handful of times. V is TRBV6-1 and J is TRBJ2-5; the match to TRBD2 covers 11 bases. The J call is uncertain, as TRBJ2-1 better fits the DNA end. The CDR3 loop spans 15 amino acids. Germline CDR1 and CDR2: MNHNS and SASEGT. CDR3 sequence reads: CASSGLAGRNNEQFF. The DNA for the CDR3 is TGTGCCAGCAGTGGACTAGCGGGGAGAAACAATGAGCAGTTCTTC.

This clonotype was seen only a few times. V is TRBV24-1 and J is TRBJ2-5; possibly TRBD1 or TRBD2 for D (5 bases each). There are 17 residues in the CDR3. V was trimmed by 4 bases and J by 1 base, leaving 18 bases between them. Germline V gene lookup returns CDR1 KGHDR and CDR2 SFDVKD. The CDR3 loop reads CATSDPGQGDGQETQYF. CDR3 coding DNA: TGTGCCACCAGTGACCCGGGTCAGGGAGATGGCCAAGAGACCCAGTACTTC.

This chain connects TRBV2 to TRBJ1-5; no clear D gene. CDR3 size: 15 residues. The V gene's germline CDR1 is SNHLY and CDR2 FYNNEI. Trimming pared 6 bases from V and 6 bases from J, leaving 18 bases between. Here the CDR3 reads CASREILDRSQPQHF. The CDR3 region has the DNA TGTGCCAGCAGGGAAATACTGGACCGGAGTCAGCCCCAGCATTTT.

This sequence joins TRBV7-9 and TRBJ2-1; D possibly uses TRBD1 or TRBD2 (7 bases each). The V and J ends lost 5 bases and 2 bases respectively, with 16 bases between them. CDR3 length equals 16 residues. Germline V gene data show CDR1 as SEHNR and CDR2 as FQNEAQ (reference sequence). The CDR3 sequence: CASSLLGGTAYNEQFF. In nucleotides, the CDR3 is TGTGCCAGCAGCCTCTTGGGGGGGACAGCCTACAATGAGCAGTTCTTC.

The chain is built from TRBV4-2 and TRBJ1-2; 7 nucleotides match TRBD1. This CDR3 has 16 amino acids. Germline V lookup: CDR1 LGHNA, CDR2 YNFKEQ. V was clipped by 1 base and J by 5 bases; unmatched bases: 10. The CDR3 protein is CASSQVPGQVTYGYTF. In DNA, the CDR3 is TGTGCCAGCAGCCAAGTGCCTGGACAGGTGACATATGGCTACACCTTC.

This clonotype was detected only a few times. V is TRBV14 and J is TRBJ2-3; D is possibly TRBD2 (5 bases). Between the trimmed V and J ends, which lost 5 bases and 3 bases, there was a span of 18 bases. The CDR3 covers 16 residues. Looked up from germline, CDR1 is SGHDN and CDR2 is FVKESK. This CDR3 is CASSKLGYGLTDTQYF. The CDR3 DNA is TGTGCCAGCAGCAAACTAGGTTACGGGTTAACAGATACGCAGTATTTT.

This clonotype has a handful of counts. The chain combines TRBV5-1 with TRBJ1-1, with D hard to call. The CDR3 sequence is 15 residues long. Germline V gives CDR1 SGHRS, CDR2 YFSETQ. The germline V and J ends were trimmed by 4 bases and 1 base, with 14 bases remaining between them. CDR3 region: CASSLEREPNTEAFF. The CDR3 DNA reads as TGCGCCAGCAGCCTAGAAAGGGAGCCGAACACTGAAGCTTTCTTT.

There are many counts of this clonotype. This chain joins TRBV7-9 and TRBJ2-5, with D unclear. This CDR3 has 13 amino acids. Germline V gene data show CDR1 as SEHNR and CDR2 as FQNEAQ (reference sequence). V was shortened by 7 bases and J by 7 bases, with 16 bases between the two germline ends. The CDR3 DNA is TGTGCCAGCACCAACCGGGTCCCCGGGACCCAGTACTTC. Translating it yields CASTNRVPGTQYF.

This clonotype was seen at least ten times. The rearrangement links TRBV12-3 or TRBV12-4 to TRBJ2-6, with a tentative D call TRBD1 (5 bases). This CDR3 is built from 16 residues. V lost 5 bases, J lost 1 base, and 12 bases lay in between. CDR3 nucleotides: TGTGCCAGCAGTCCATCAGGGCATTCTGGGGCCAACGTCCTGACTTTC. This gives the protein CASSPSGHSGANVLTF.

The chain is built from TRBV7-8 and TRBJ1-2; maybe TRBD1 (5 bases). The CDR3 consists of 13 residues. CDR1 SGHVS and CDR2 FQNEAQ come from the germline V gene. V lost 1 base and J lost 7, with 10 bases in between. CDR3 DNA: TGTGCCAGCAGCTTAGAAGGAAGGGGTGGCTACACCTTC. Translation: CASSLEGRGGYTF.

This clonotype came up a few times. This chain links TRBV29-1 with TRBJ2-2; no clear D gene. The CDR3 totals 13 residues. Germline loops: CDR1 SQVTM, CDR2 ANQGSEA. V shed 2 bases and J shed 6 bases, with 10 bases lying between them. CDR3 bases: TGCAGCGTTGAATGGGTCTCACCCGGGGAGCTGTTTTTT. Amino acid sequence: CSVEWVSPGELFF.

The J gene is TRBJ1-2, the V gene TRBV12-3 or TRBV12-4, with D possibly being TRBD1 (6 bases). V lost 3 bases and J lost 7, with 12 bases in between. The CDR3 runs 13 residues. The CDR3 DNA is TGTGCCAGCAGTTTTGGGCAGGGGAGTGGCTACACCTTC. The encoded protein is CASSFGQGSGYTF.

The rearrangement uses TRBV5-1 and TRBJ2-1; TRBD2 agrees at 10 bases. After removal of 4 bases from V and 5 bases from J, the junction contained 9 bases not matched to a gene. The CDR3 extends over 16 amino acids. The germline V gene has CDR1 SGHRS and CDR2 YFSETQ. The CDR3 region is CASSVGTSAENNEQFF. The DNA for the CDR3 is TGCGCCAGCAGCGTCGGGACTAGCGCCGAAAACAATGAGCAGTTCTTC. Looking up the rest from reference TRBV5-1 and TRBJ2-1 gives the full variable domain: KAGVTQTPRYLIKTRGQQVTLSCSPISGHRSVSWYQQTPGQGLQFLFEYFSETQRNKGNFPGRFSGRQFSNSRSEMNVSTLELGDSALYLCASSVGTSAENNEQFFGPGTRLTVL.

This clonotype has a handful of counts. V and J are TRBV16 and TRBJ1-5; D remains unclear. Germline V gene data show CDR1 as KGHSY and CDR2 as FQNENV. With 0 bases removed from V and 1 base from J, the gap between germline ends came to 13 bases. CDR3 length: 17 residues. CDR3 bases: TGTGCCAGCAGCCAATCGTTGGCGCCAGCCAGCAATCAGCCCCAGCATTTT. Its protein is CASSQSLAPASNQPQHF.

This clonotype was recorded a few times. This chain links TRBV5-1 with TRBJ2-5; TRBD2 matches 8 bases. Trimming took 1 base from V and 5 from J; bases not matched to a gene: 13. Germline CDR1 SGHRS, CDR2 YFSETQ. This CDR3 is built from 17 residues. CDR3 sequence: CASSLRFGSGTSETQYF. The CDR3 coding sequence is TGCGCCAGCAGCTTGAGGTTCGGTAGCGGGACTTCTGAGACCCAGTACTTC.

The chain carries TRBV7-9 and TRBJ1-5; 9 nucleotides align to TRBD1. The CDR3 totals 15 residues. V lost 2 bases to trimming and J lost 4 bases; unmatched junction nucleotides: 3. From germline, CDR1 is SEHNR and CDR2 FQNEAQ (reference sequence). The CDR3 DNA follows: TGTGCCAGCAGCTTAACAGGGGGCGTGAATCAGCCCCAGCATTTT. It encodes CASSLTGGVNQPQHF.

V usage is TRBV5-5 and J usage is TRBJ2-3, with TRBD2 matching over 8 bases. V was pared by 4 bases and J by 1 base, with 8 bases of the junction left unmatched. This CDR3 has 16 residues. Germline V gives CDR1 SGHKS, CDR2 YYEKEE (reference sequence). The CDR3 protein is CASSPELAGRTDTQYF. The CDR3 DNA is TGTGCCAGCAGCCCTGAGCTAGCGGGCCGCACAGATACGCAGTATTTT.

This rearrangement joins TRBV12-3 or TRBV12-4 to TRBJ1-2; D gene ambiguous. The CDR3 contains 15 residues. V lost 1 base and J 4 bases, leaving 13 bases between the germline ends. CDR3 protein: CASSLERNSFYGYTF. CDR3 DNA sequence: TGTGCCAGCAGTTTAGAGCGGAACTCCTTCTATGGCTACACCTTC.

The genes are TRBV25-1 and TRBJ1-1; maybe TRBD1 (6 bases). V was shortened by 5 bases and J by 1 base, with 14 bases between the two germline ends. This CDR3 spans 15 amino acids. CDR1 and CDR2 (germline): MGHDK, SYGVNS. CDR3 in DNA: TGTGCCAGCAGTCATACCGGGGGACAGAACACTGAAGCTTTCTTT. It is translated as CASSHTGGQNTEAFF. Filled out from reference TRBV25-1 and TRBJ1-1, the complete variable domain reads EADIYQTPRYLVIGTGKKITLECSQTMGHDKMYWYQQDPGMELHLIHYSYGVNSTEKGDLSSESTVSRIRTEHFPLTLESARPSHTSQYLCASSHTGGQNTEAFFGQGTRLTVV.